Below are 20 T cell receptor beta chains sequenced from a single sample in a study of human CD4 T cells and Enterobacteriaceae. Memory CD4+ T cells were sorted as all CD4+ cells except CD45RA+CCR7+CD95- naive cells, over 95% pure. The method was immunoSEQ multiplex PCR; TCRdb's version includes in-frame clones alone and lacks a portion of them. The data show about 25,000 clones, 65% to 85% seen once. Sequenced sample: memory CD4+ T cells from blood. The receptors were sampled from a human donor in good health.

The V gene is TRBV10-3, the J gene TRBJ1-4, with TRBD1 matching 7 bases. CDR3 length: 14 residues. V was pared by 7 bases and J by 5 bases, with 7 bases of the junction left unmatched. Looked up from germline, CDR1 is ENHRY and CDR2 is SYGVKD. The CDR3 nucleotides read TGTGCCATCAAGGGGGCAGGGGCAAATGAAAAACTGTTTTTT. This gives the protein CAIKGAGANEKLFF.

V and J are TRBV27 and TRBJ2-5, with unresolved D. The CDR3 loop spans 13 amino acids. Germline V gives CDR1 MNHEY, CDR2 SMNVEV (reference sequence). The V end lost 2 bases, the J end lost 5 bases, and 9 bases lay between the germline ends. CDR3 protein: CASSLVYGETQYF. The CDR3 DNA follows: TGTGCCAGCAGTTTAGTGTACGGGGAGACCCAGTACTTC.

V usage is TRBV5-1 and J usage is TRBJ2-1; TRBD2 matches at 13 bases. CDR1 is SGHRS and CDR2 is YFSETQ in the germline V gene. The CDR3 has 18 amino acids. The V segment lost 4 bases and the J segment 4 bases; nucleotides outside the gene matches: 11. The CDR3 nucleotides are TGCGCCAGCAGCAGGACCGGGACTAGCGGGAAAGGGTACAATGAGCAGTTCTTC. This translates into CASSRTGTSGKGYNEQFF.

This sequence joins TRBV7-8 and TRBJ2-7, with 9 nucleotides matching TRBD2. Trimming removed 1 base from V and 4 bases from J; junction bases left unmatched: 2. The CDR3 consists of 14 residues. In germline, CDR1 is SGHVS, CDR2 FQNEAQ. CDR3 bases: TGTGCCAGCAGCTTAGACAGCGGGAGGTACGAGCAGTACTTC. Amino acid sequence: CASSLDSGRYEQYF.

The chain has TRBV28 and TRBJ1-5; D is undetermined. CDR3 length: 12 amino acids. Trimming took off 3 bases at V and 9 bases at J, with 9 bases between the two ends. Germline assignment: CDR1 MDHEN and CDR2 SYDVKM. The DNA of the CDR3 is TGTGCCAGCAGTTTCCCCCCCGGGCCCCAGCATTTT. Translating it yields CASSFPPGPQHF.

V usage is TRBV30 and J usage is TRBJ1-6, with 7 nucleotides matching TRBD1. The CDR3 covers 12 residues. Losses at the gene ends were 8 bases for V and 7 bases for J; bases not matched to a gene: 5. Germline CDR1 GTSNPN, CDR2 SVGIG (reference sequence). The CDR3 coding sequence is TGTGCCCGGGACAGTAGAAATTCACCCCTCCACTTT. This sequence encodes CARDSRNSPLHF.

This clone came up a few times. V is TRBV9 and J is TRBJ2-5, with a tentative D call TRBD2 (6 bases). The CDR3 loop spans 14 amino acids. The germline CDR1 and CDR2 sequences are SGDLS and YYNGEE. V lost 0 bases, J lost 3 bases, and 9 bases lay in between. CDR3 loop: CASSVGWGEETQYF. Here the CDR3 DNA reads TGTGCCAGCAGCGTAGGGTGGGGGGAAGAGACCCAGTACTTC. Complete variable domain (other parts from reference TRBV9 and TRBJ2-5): DSGVTQTPKHLITATGQRVTLRCSPRSGDLSVYWYQQSLDQGLQFLIQYYNGEERAKGNILERFSAQQFPDLHSELNLSSLELGDSALYFCASSVGWGEETQYFGPGTRLLVL.

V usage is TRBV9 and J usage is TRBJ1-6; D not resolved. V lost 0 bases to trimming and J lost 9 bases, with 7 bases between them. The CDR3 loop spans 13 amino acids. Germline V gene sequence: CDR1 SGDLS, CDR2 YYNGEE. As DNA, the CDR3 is TGTGCCAGCAGCGTAGACGAGGGTTCACCCCTCCACTTT. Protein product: CASSVDEGSPLHF.

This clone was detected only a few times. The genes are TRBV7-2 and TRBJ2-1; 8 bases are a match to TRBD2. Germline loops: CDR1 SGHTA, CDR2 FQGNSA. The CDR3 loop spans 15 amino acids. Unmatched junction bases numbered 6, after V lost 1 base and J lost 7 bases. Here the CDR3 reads CASSLVRGVGNEQFF. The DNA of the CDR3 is TGTGCCAGCAGCTTAGTGCGGGGGGTCGGGAATGAGCAGTTCTTC.

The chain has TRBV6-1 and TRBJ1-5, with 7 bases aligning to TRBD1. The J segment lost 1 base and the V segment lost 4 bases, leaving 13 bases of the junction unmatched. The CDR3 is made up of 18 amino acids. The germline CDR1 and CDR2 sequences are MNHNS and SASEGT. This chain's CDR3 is CASSGQGGIYTSNQPQHF. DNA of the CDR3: TGTGCCAGCAGTGGCCAGGGGGGGATATATACGAGCAATCAGCCCCAGCATTTT.

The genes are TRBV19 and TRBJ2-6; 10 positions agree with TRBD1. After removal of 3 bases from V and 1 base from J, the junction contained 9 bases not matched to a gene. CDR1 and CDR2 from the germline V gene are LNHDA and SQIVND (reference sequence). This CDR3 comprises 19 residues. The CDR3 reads CASSIQAGQGVSGANVLTF. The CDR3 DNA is TGTGCCAGTAGTATTCAGGCCGGACAGGGGGTTTCTGGGGCCAACGTCCTGACTTTC.

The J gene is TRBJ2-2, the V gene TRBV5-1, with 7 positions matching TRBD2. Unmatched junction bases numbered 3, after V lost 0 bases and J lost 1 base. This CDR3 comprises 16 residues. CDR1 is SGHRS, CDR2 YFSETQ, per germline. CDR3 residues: CASSLEGGLNTGELFF. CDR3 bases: TGCGCCAGCAGCTTGGAGGGAGGGTTGAACACCGGGGAGCTGTTTTTT.

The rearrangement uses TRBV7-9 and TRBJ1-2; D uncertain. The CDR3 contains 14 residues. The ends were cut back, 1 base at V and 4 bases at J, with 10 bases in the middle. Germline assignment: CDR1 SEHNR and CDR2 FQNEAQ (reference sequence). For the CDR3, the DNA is TGTGCCAGCAGCTTAGAGGCGGCCGGCTATGGCTACACCTTC. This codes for CASSLEAAGYGYTF.

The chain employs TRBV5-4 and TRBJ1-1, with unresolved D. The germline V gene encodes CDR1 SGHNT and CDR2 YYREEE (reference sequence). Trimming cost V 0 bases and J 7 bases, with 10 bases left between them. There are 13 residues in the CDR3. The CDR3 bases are TGTGCCAGCAGCTTGGATCCTGGACTTGAAGCTTTCTTT. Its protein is CASSLDPGLEAFF.

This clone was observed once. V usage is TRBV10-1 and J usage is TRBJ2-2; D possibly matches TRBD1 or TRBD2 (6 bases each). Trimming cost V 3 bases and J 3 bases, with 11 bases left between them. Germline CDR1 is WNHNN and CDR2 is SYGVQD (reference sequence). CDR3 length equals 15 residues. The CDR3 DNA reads TGCGCCAGCAGTGACTCGGGGGCGGACACCGGGGAGCTGTTTTTT. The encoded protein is CASSDSGADTGELFF.

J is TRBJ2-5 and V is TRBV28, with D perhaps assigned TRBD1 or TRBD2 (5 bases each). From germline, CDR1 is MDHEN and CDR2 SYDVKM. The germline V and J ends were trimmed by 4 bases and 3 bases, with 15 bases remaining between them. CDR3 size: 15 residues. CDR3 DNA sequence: TGTGCCAGCAGTTCTAACCGGGACCAAAAAGAGACCCAGTACTTC. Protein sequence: CASSSNRDQKETQYF.

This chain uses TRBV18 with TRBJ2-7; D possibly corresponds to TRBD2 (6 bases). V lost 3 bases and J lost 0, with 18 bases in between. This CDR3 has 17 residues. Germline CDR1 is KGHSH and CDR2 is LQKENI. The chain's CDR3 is CASSPMSMRGNSYEQYF. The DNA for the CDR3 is TGTGCCAGCTCACCCATGAGTATGCGGGGCAACTCCTACGAGCAGTACTTC.

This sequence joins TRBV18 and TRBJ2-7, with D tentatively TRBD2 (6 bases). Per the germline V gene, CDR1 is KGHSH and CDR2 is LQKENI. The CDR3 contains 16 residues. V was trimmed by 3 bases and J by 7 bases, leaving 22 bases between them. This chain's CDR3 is CASSPPLGLTLQEQYF. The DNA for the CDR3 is TGTGCCAGCTCACCTCCCCTTGGACTAACCCTTCAAGAGCAGTACTTC.

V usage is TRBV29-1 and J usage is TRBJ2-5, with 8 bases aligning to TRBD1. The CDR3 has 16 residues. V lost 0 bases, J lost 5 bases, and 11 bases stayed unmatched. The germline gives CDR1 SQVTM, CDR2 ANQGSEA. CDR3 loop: CSVEDRSQGAWETQYF. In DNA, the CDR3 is TGCAGCGTTGAAGACCGATCGCAGGGGGCTTGGGAGACCCAGTACTTC.

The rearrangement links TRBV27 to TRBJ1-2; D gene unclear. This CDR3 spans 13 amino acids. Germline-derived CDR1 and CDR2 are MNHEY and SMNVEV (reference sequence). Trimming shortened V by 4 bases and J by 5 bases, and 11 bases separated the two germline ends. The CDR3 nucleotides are TGTGCCAGCAGTTCGGTTGGTGGGTATGGCTACACCTTC. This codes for CASSSVGGYGYTF.